This T cell receptor beta chain was sequenced during a study of blood T cell repertoires in COVID-19. Looking at the study overall: T cells, B-cell-depleted T cells, or PBMCs supplied cDNA or gDNA.

In this sample, this clone turned up once. The data were produced by immunoSEQ multiplex PCR, yet TCRdb's version contains in-frame clones alone and is incomplete. The data contain about 380,000 clones, more than 70% of them seen just once; the ten biggest clones take up 0.9% to 1.5%. The CDR3 has 13 amino acids. V was cut by 6 bases and J by 3 bases, with 11 bases left in between. The germline V gene encodes CDR1 MGHDK and CDR2 SYGVNS. The chain carries TRBV25-1 and TRBJ1-1; weak D call: TRBD1 (5 bases). Sample: PBMCs or T cells enriched from blood (not recorded which). The receptor comes from a woman between 18 and 30 years old who had recovered from COVID-19. In DNA, the CDR3 is TGTGCCAGCAGGTACCAAGGGGACACTGAAGCTTTCTTT. Amino acids: CASRYQGDTEAFF. The full variable domain, rest sourced from reference TRBV25-1 and TRBJ1-1, is EADIYQTPRYLVIGTGKKITLECSQTMGHDKMYWYQQDPGMELHLIHYSYGVNSTEKGDLSSESTVSRIRTEHFPLTLESARPSHTSQYLCASRYQGDTEAFFGQGTRLTVV.